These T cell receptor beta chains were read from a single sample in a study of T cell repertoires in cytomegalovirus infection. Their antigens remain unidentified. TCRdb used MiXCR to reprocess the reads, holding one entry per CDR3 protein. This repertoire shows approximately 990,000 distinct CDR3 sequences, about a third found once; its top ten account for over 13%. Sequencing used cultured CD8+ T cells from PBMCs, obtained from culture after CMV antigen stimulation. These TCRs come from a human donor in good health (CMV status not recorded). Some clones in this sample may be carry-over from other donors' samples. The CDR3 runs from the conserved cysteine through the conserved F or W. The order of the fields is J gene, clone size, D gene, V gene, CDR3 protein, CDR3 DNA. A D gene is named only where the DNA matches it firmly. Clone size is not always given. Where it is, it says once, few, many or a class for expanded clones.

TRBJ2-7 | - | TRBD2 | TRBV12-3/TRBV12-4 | CASSPWTSGSNTEQYF | TGTGCCAGCAGCCCTTGGACTAGCGGGAGTAACACCGAGCAGTACTTC
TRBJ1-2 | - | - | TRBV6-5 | CASTLLGQPANYGYTF | TGTGCCAGCACCCTCTTAGGACAACCAGCTAACTATGGCTACACCTTC
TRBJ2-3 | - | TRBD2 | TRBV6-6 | CASSQLAGGSDTQYF | TGTGCCAGCAGTCAGCTAGCGGGGGGGTCAGATACGCAGTATTTT
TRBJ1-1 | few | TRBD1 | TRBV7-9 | CASSLNPRITGDTEAFF | TGTGCCAGCAGCTTAAACCCACGAATCACAGGGGACACTGAAGCTTTCTTT
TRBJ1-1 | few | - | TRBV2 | CARHDGSQAFF | TGTGCCAGACACGACGGGAGCCAAGCTTTCTTT
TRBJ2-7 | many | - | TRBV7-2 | CASTLGGGDEQYF | TGTGCCAGCACCCTAGGAGGTGGGGACGAGCAGTACTTC
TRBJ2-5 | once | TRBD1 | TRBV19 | CASRNRGLEETQYF | TGTGCCAGTAGAAACAGGGGGTTAGAAGAGACCCAGTACTTC
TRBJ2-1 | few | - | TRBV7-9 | CASSLVLTGGRIGQFF | TGTGCCAGCAGCTTAGTTCTAACCGGGGGTCGGATTGGGCAGTTCTTC
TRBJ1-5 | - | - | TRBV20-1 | CSARWEPNQPQHF | TGCAGTGCTAGATGGGAGCCCAATCAGCCCCAGCATTTT
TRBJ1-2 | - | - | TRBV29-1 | CSVEDKVNNYGYTF | TGCAGCGTTGAAGATAAGGTGAATAACTATGGCTACACCTTC
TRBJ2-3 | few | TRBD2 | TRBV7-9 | CASSSTGGITDTQYF | TGTGCCAGCAGCTCGACCGGGGGGATCACAGATACGCAGTATTTT
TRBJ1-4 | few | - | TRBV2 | CASSDPGNNEKLFF | TGTGCCAGCAGTGATCCCGGGAATAATGAAAAACTGTTTTTT
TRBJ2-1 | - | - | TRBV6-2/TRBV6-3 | CASQLQGALYNEQFF | TGTGCCAGCCAACTACAGGGCGCGCTCTACAATGAGCAGTTCTTC
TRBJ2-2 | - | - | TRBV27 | CASSLSFWGPTGELFF | TGTGCCAGCAGTTTAAGTTTCTGGGGACCCACCGGGGAGCTGTTTTTT
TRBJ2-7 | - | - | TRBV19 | CASSKQGNEQYF | TGTGCCAGTAGTAAACAGGGAAACGAGCAGTACTTC
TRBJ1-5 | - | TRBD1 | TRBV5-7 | CASSLATGTGGSGNQPQHF | TGTGCCAGCAGCTTGGCCACCGGGACAGGGGGCTCGGGCAATCAGCCCCAGCATTTT
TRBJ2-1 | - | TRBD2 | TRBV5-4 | CASSLRGGGASSYNEQFF | TGTGCCAGCTCCCTTAGGGGCGGGGGGGCCAGCTCCTACAATGAGCAGTTCTTC
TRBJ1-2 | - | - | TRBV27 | CASSPINYGYTF | TGTGCCAGCAGTCCGATTAACTATGGCTACACCTTC
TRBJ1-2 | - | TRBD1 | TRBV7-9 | CASSLSGTGTYGYTF | TGTGCCAGCAGCCTTTCCGGGACAGGGACCTATGGCTACACCTTC
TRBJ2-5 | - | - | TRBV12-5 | CASGLASGTARGQTQYF | TGTGCTAGTGGTTTGGCCTCGGGGACGGCGAGAGGGCAGACCCAGTACTTC
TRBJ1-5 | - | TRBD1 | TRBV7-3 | CASSLYRTGCSNQPQHF | TGTGCCAGCAGCTTATATAGGACAGGCTGTAGCAATCAGCCCCAGCATTTT
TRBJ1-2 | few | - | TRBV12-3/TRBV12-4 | CASSFDNYGYTF | TGTGCCAGCAGTTTTGATAACTATGGCTACACCTTC
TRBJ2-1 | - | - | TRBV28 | CASSFIKGGNYNEQFF | TGTGCCAGCAGTTTCATTAAGGGGGGGAATTACAATGAGCAGTTCTTC
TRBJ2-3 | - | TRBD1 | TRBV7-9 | CASSPRTGGVTDTQYF | TGTGCCAGCAGCCCTCGGACAGGGGGAGTCACAGATACGCAGTATTTT
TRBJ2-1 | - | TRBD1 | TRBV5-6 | CASSSRDRGRLWNEQFF | TGTGCCAGCAGCTCCCGGGACAGGGGGCGCTTATGGAATGAGCAGTTCTTC